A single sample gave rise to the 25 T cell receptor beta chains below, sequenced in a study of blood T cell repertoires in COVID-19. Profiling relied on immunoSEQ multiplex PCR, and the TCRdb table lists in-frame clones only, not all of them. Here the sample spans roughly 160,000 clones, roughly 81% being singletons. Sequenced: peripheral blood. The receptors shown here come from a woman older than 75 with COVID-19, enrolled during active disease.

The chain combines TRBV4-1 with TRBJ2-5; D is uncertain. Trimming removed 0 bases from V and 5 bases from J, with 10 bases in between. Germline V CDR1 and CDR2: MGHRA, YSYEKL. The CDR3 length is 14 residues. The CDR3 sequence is CASSQDAGYETQYF. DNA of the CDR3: TGCGCCAGCAGCCAAGATGCCGGGTATGAGACCCAGTACTTC.

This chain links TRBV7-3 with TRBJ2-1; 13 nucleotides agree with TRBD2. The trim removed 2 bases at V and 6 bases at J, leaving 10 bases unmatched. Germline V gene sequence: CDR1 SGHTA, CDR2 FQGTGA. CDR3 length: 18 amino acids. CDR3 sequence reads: CASSLVNPGLAGANEQFF. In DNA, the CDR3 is TGTGCCAGCAGCTTAGTAAACCCTGGACTAGCGGGAGCCAATGAGCAGTTCTTC.

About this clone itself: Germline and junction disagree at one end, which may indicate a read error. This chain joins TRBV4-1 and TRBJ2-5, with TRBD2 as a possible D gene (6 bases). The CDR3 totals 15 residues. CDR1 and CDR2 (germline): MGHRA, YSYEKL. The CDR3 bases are TGCGCCAGCAGCCAAGACCTAGCGCCCCAAGAGCCCCAGTACTTC. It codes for CASSQDLAPQEPQYF.

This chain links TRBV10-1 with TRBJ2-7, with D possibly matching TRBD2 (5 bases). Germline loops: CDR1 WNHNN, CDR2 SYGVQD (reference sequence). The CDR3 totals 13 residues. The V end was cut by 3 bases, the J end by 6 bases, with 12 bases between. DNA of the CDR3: TGCGCCAGCAGTGATGGGTATCGGGGCGAGCAGTACTTC. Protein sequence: CASSDGYRGEQYF.

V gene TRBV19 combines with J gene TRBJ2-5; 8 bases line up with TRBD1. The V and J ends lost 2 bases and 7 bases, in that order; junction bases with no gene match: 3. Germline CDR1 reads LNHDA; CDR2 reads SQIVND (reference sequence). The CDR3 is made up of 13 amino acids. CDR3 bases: TGTGCCAGTAGTATACCACAGGGGGGGACCCAGTACTTC. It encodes CASSIPQGGTQYF.

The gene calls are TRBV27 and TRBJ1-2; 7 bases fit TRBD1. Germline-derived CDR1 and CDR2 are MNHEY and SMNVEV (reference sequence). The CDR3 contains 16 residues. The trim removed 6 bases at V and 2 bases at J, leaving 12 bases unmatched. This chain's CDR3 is CASSDPGQISNYGYTF. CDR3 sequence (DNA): TGTGCCAGCAGCGACCCGGGACAGATCTCAAACTATGGCTACACCTTC.

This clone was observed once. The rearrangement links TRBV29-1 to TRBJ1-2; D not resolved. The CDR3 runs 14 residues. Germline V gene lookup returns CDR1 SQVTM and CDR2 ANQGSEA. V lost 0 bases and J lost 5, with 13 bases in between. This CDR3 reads CSVEDRGRPYGYTF. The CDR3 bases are TGCAGCGTTGAAGATCGAGGCAGACCTTATGGCTACACCTTC.

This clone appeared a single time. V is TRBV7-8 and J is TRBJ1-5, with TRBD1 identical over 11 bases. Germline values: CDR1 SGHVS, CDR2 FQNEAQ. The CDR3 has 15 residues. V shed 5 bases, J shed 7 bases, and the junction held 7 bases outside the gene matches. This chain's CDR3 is CASSARTGGGQPQHF. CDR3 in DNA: TGTGCCAGCAGCGCCCGGACAGGGGGCGGACAGCCCCAGCATTTT.

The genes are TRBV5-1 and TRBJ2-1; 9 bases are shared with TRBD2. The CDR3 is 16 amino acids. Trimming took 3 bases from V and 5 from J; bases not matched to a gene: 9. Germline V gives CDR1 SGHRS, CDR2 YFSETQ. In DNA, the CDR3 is TGCGCCAGCAGCTCACTTAGCGGGAGAGCCGACAATGAGCAGTTCTTC. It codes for CASSSLSGRADNEQFF.

The CDR3 loop reads CASSEGLDSAYEQYF. CDR3 DNA: TGCGCCAGCAGCGAAGGGCTAGACAGTGCCTACGAGCAGTACTTC. The rearrangement joins TRBV5-1 to TRBJ2-7, with a weak D call TRBD1 (5 bases). V lost 4 bases to trimming and J lost 2 bases, with 16 bases between them. The CDR3 covers 15 residues. Germline CDR1 is SGHRS and CDR2 is YFSETQ.

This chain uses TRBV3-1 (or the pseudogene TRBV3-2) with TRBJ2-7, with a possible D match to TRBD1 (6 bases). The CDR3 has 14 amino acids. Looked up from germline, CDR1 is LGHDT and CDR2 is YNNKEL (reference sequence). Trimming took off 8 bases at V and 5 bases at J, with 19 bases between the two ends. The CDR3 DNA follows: TGTGCCAGCCAAAGGAAGGGGGTTGTAGACGAGCAGTACTTC. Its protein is CASQRKGVVDEQYF.

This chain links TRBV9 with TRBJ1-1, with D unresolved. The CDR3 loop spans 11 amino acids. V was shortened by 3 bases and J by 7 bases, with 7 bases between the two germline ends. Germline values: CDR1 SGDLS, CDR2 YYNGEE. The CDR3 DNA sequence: TGTGCCAGCAGCGACGCGGGTGAAGCTTTCTTT. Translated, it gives CASSDAGEAFF.

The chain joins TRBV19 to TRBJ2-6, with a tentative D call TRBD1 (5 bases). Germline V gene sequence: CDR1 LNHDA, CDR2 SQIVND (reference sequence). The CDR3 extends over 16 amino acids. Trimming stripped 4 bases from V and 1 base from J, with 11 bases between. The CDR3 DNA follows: TGTGCCAGTAGTACCACGACAGAGTCTGGGGCCAACGTCCTGACTTTC. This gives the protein CASSTTTESGANVLTF.

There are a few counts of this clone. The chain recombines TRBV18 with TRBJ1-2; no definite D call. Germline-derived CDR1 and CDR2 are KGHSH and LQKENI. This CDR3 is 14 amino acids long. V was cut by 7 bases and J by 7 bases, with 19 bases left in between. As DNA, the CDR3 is TGTGCCAGCTTTCTCCGGGGAACAGAACCTGGCTACACCTTC. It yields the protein CASFLRGTEPGYTF. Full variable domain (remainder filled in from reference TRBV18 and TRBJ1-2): NAGVMQNPRHLVRRRGQEARLRCSPMKGHSHVYWYRQLPEEGLKFMVYLQKENIIDESGMPKERFSAEFPKEGPSILRIQQVVRGDSAAYFCASFLRGTEPGYTFGSGTRLTVV.

The CDR3 coding sequence is TGCGCCAGCAGTCAAGGGGACAGGGGGCCCCATTCACCCCTCCACTTT. The encoded protein is CASSQGDRGPHSPLHF. This chain uses TRBV23-1 with TRBJ1-6; TRBD1 matches 12 bases. TRBV23-1 belongs to the ORF category, with a function that is uncertain. The V gene end was trimmed by 2 bases and the J gene end by 8 bases; junction bases not matched to a gene: 4. The CDR3 has 16 amino acids.

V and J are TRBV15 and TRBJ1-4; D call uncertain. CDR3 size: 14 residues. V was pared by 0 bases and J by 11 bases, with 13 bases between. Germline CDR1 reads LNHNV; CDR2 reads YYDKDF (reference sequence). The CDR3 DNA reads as TGTGCCACCAGCAGAGATATGAAAAGTCAGAAACTGTTTTTT. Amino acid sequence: CATSRDMKSQKLFF.

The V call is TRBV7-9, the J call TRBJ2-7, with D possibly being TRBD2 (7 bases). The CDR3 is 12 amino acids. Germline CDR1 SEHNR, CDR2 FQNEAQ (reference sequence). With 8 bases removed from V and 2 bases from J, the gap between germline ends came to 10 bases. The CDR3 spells CASRGATYEQYF. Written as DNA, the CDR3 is TGTGCCAGCCGGGGGGCCACCTACGAGCAGTACTTC.

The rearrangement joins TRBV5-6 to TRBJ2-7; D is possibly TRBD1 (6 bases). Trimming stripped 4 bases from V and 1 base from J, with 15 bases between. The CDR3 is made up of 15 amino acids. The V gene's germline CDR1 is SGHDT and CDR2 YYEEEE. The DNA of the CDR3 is TGTGCCAGCAGCCTGTACAGGGTTTGGTCCTACGAGCAGTACTTC. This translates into CASSLYRVWSYEQYF.

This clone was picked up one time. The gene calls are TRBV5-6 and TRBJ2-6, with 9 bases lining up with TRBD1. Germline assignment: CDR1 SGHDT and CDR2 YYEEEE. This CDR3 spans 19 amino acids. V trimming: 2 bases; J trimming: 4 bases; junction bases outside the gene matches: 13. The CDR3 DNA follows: TGTGCCAGCAGCTTAATTGGACAGGGGCCTTTAGTCGGGGCCAACGTCCTGACTTTC. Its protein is CASSLIGQGPLVGANVLTF.

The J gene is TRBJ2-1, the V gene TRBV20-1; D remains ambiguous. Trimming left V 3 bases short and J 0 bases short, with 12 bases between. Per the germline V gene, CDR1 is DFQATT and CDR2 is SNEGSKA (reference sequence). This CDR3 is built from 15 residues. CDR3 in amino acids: CSASSLTSSYNEQFF. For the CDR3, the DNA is TGCAGTGCTAGTTCTCTCACCAGCTCCTACAATGAGCAGTTCTTC.

The CDR3 coding sequence is TGTGCCTGGAGTGTGAATGGCTTAGCCAAAAACATTCAGTACTTC. It translates to CAWSVNGLAKNIQYF. The chain combines TRBV30 with TRBJ2-4; D gene unclear. Trimming shortened V by 0 bases and J by 0 bases, and 9 bases separated the two germline ends. Germline-derived CDR1 and CDR2 are GTSNPN and SVGIG (reference sequence). The CDR3 has 15 residues. Full variable domain (remainder filled in from reference TRBV30 and TRBJ2-4): SQTIHQWPATLVQPVGSPLSLECTVEGTSNPNLYWYRQAAGRGLQLLFYSVGIGQISSEVPQNLSASRPQDRQFILSSKKLLLSDSGFYLCAWSVNGLAKNIQYFGAGTRLSVL.

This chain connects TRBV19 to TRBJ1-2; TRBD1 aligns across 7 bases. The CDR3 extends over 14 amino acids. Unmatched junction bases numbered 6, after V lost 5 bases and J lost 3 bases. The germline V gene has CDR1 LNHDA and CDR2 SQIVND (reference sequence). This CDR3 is CASSLLGGDYGYTF. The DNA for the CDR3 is TGTGCCAGTAGTTTGTTAGGGGGCGACTATGGCTACACCTTC. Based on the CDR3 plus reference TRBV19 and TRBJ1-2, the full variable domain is DGGITQSPKYLFRKEGQNVTLSCEQNLNHDAMYWYRQDPGQGLRLIYYSQIVNDFQKGDIAEGYSVSREKKESFPLTVTSAQKNPTAFYLCASSLLGGDYGYTFGSGTRLTVV.

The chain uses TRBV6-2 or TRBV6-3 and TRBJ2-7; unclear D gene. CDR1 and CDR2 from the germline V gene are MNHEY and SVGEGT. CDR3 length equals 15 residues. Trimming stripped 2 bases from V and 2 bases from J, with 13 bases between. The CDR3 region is CASSYQVYRTYEQYF. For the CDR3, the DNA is TGTGCCAGCAGTTACCAGGTCTACAGAACCTACGAGCAGTACTTC.

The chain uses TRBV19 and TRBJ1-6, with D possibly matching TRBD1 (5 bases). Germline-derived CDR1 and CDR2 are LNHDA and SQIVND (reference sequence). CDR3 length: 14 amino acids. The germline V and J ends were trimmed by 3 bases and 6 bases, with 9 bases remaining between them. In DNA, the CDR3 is TGTGCCAGTAGTATCTGGGGGGGTAATTCACCCCTCCACTTT. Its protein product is CASSIWGGNSPLHF.

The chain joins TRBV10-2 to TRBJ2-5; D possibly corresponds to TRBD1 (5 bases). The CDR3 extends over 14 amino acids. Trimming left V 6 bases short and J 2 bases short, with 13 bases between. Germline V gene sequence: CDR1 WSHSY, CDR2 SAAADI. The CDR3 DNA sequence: TGCGCCAGCAGCGAAGGGGCCTATCAAGAGACCCAGTACTTC. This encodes CASSEGAYQETQYF.